The rows below give T cell receptor beta chains drawn from one sample of a study of OX40 agonist ivuxolimab in advanced cancers. Measured with immunoSEQ multiplex PCR; TCRdb has only the in-frame clones, and not every one. This repertoire shows around 86,000 clones, approximately 80% found once; its top ten account for about 2.5%. This specimen consisted of CD4+ or CD8+ T cells sorted from blood, obtained in a trial of the OX40 agonist ivuxolimab. These receptors were collected from an adult with an advanced solid tumor such as melanoma, head and neck, liver or kidney cancer. Each CDR3 is given with its conserved first and last residue. Each record gives: V gene, D gene, J gene, clone size, CDR3 protein, CDR3 DNA. The D gene is left open where the match is weak. Size tells how often a clone was seen (once, few, many) or the class of an expanded clone, and some rows leave it out.

TRBV28	NA	TRBJ1-1	few	CASGIAKSEAFF	TGTGCCAGCGGGATCGCCAAGTCGGAAGCTTTCTTT
TRBV6-4	TRBD1	TRBJ2-2	NA	CASSEGQYTGELFF	TGTGCCAGCAGTGAGGGACAGTATACCGGGGAGCTGTTTTTT
TRBV7-2	NA	TRBJ2-3	NA	CASSLKQSTDTQYF	TGTGCCAGCAGCTTAAAACAGAGCACAGATACGCAGTATTTT
TRBV28	TRBD1	TRBJ1-5	NA	CASSLGQGRQPQHF	TGTGCCAGCAGCCTCGGACAGGGGAGACAGCCCCAGCATTTT
TRBV19	TRBD2	TRBJ2-2	few	CASSPGLAVHTGELFF	TGTGCCAGTAGTCCGGGACTAGCGGTACACACCGGGGAGCTGTTTTTT
TRBV5-1	NA	TRBJ2-5	NA	CASSLTVFPKETQYF	TGCGCCAGCAGCTTGACAGTCTTTCCCAAGGAGACCCAGTACTTC
TRBV9	TRBD1	TRBJ1-3	NA	CASSVGTGGGNTIYF	TGTGCCAGCAGCGTAGGGACAGGGGGTGGAAACACCATATATTTT
TRBV28	NA	TRBJ1-5	NA	CASSGIGRPQHF	TGTGCCAGCAGTGGCATCGGGAGGCCCCAGCATTTT
TRBV11-1	TRBD1	TRBJ2-5	NA	CASSPGQQETQYF	TGTGCCAGCAGCCCGGGACAGCAAGAGACCCAGTACTTC
TRBV5-1	TRBD1	TRBJ1-1	NA	CASSLGTGGRTEAFF	TGCGCCAGCAGCTTGGGAACAGGGGGCCGGACTGAAGCTTTCTTT
TRBV12-5	TRBD2	TRBJ2-3	NA	CASGEGAGGVDTQYF	TGTGCTAGTGGTGAGGGCGCGGGGGGTGTGGATACGCAGTATTTT
TRBV5-1	TRBD1	TRBJ1-2	NA	CASSNPGQGVTRGYTF	TGCGCCAGTTCTAATCCGGGACAGGGTGTGACGAGGGGCTACACCTTC
TRBV18	NA	TRBJ1-4	few	CASSRSDRNEKLFF	TGTGCCAGCTCGCGCTCGGACCGAAATGAAAAACTGTTTTTT